These T cell receptor beta chains were read from a single sample in a study of radiotherapy plus CTLA-4 blockade in lung cancer. TCRdb's table, derived via immunoSEQ multiplex PCR, lists solely in-frame clones and lacks some. This table has about 87,000 clones, around 87% appearing once. Sequenced here: peripheral blood, sampled from a patient treated with radiotherapy plus ipilimumab. The receptors were gathered from a human donor with non-small cell lung cancer that progressed on radiotherapy plus ipilimumab. CDR3s include the opening cysteine and the closing phenylalanine or tryptophan. The order of the fields is clone size, D gene, V gene, J gene, CDR3 protein, CDR3 DNA. The D gene is left open where the match is weak. The listing skips clone size in some rows; elsewhere it reads once, few, many or a size class.

.	.	TRBV7-2	TRBJ2-1	CASRLGGNEQFF	TGTGCCAGCAGGCTCGGAGGCAATGAGCAGTTCTTC
.	TRBD1	TRBV6-5	TRBJ1-2	CASSYSGQINYGYTF	TGTGCCAGCAGTTACTCGGGACAGATTAACTATGGCTACACCTTC
.	.	TRBV30	TRBJ2-7	CAWSFGVAEQYF	TGTGCCTGGAGTTTTGGGGTGGCCGAGCAGTACTTC
.	.	TRBV29-1	TRBJ1-2	CSVEGRIDGYTF	TGCAGCGTTGAAGGCAGGATAGATGGCTACACCTTC
.	.	TRBV5-1	TRBJ2-1	CASSLVTWDEQFF	TGCGCCAGCAGCTTGGTTACTTGGGATGAGCAGTTCTTC
.	TRBD2	TRBV7-2	TRBJ2-5	CASSFAPPRTSGELETQYF	TGTGCCAGCAGCTTTGCCCCCCCTAGGACTAGCGGGGAATTAGAGACCCAGTACTTC
.	.	TRBV11-2	TRBJ1-4	CASSFLGRKLFF	TGTGCCAGCAGCTTCCTAGGGCGAAAACTGTTTTTT
.	.	TRBV29-1	TRBJ2-5	CSVPQVGETQYF	TGCAGCGTTCCGCAGGTGGGAGAGACCCAGTACTTC
.	TRBD1	TRBV6-6	TRBJ2-7	CASRRQGRGSYEQYF	TGTGCCAGCAGGAGACAGGGTAGGGGCTCCTACGAGCAGTACTTC
.	.	TRBV7-6	TRBJ1-2	CASSPGRANYGYTF	TGTGCCAGCAGCCCCGGTAGGGCTAACTATGGCTACACCTTC
.	.	TRBV19	TRBJ1-5	CASSIVGQGLPQHF	TGTGCCAGTAGTATAGTAGGGCAGGGCCTGCCCCAGCATTTT
.	.	TRBV12-5	TRBJ2-7	CASGLLHGVYEQYF	TGTGCTAGTGGTTTGTTACACGGGGTCTACGAGCAGTACTTC
few	.	TRBV19	TRBJ1-6	CASSMYNRVESPLHF	TGTGCCAGTAGTATGTACAACAGGGTGGAGTCACCCCTCCACTTT
few	.	TRBV18	TRBJ2-5	CASSPKLGTQYF	TGTGCCAGCTCACCAAAACTGGGGACCCAGTACTTC
.	.	TRBV6-1	TRBJ2-3	CASSEVRVDTQYF	TGTGCCAGCAGTGAAGTCAGGGTAGATACGCAGTATTTT
.	TRBD2	TRBV19	TRBJ2-7	CASSMAAGGREQYF	TGTGCCAGTAGTATGGCAGCGGGGGGTCGGGAGCAGTACTTC
.	.	TRBV5-6	TRBJ1-2	CASSLGGGATDGYTF	TGTGCCAGCAGCTTGGGCGGAGGGGCGACCGATGGCTACACCTTC
once	.	TRBV18	TRBJ2-7	CASSPVGGREQYF	TGTGCCAGCTCACCGGTGGGGGGCCGAGAGCAGTACTTC
once	TRBD2	TRBV5-8	TRBJ2-5	CASSSGTRSPRETQYF	TGTGCCAGCAGCAGCGGGACTAGGTCCCCTAGGGAGACCCAGTACTTC
.	.	TRBV29-1	TRBJ1-1	CSVESGVNTEAFF	TGCAGCGTTGAATCGGGAGTGAACACTGAAGCTTTCTTT